This T cell receptor beta chain was captured in a study of blood T cells in healthy people across ages. Overall study context: About one barcoded TCR beta cDNA was captured per two T cells.

Overall study results and limits: Donors of long life had a larger count of naive CD4+ cells and greater diversity than aged donors. Considered underestimates were the diversity estimates obtained from one million T cells.

Comments on this clonotype: Antigen: not known.

Alongside a J-beta primer mix, a sample-barcoded 5' primer served in a second PCR lasting about 7 to 11 cycles. TCRdb independently ran MiXCR on the 5' RACE reads; one entry per CDR3 protein. The repertoire holds 650,000 to 800,000 distinct CDR3 sequences, with around 42% as singletons. This CDR3 region has 14 residues. V lost 8 bases to trimming and J lost 1 base, with 14 bases between them. Germline CDR1 MNHEY, CDR2 SVGEGT. Source material: blood. The chain employs TRBV6-2 or TRBV6-3 and TRBJ1-1; D is unresolved. The sequence derives from a man in his fifties or sixties in good health. The CDR3 reads CASETGRANTEAFF. CDR3 nucleotides: TGTGCCAGCGAAACCGGACGGGCGAACACTGAAGCTTTCTTT.